The 30 T cell receptor beta chains reported below all come from one sample, sequenced in a study of CD8+CD57+ T cells in acquired aplastic anemia. Patients chosen for sequencing had CD8+CD57+ cells that had expanded, as shown by flow cytometry. TCR beta VDJ combinations and CDR3 sequences were profiled from genomic DNA. MiXCR, applied by TCRdb to the reads, yields one record per CDR3 protein. The sample records fewer than 200,000 distinct CDR3 sequences, about 50% being singletons. The sample was sorted CD4+, CD8+, or CD8+CD57+ T cells (not recorded which) from PBMCs. These TCRs come from a human donor with aplastic anemia.

In its sample, this clonotype was seen once. This chain links TRBV19 with TRBJ2-1, with no clear D. Germline V gives CDR1 LNHDA, CDR2 SQIVND (reference sequence). Trimming shortened V by 7 bases and J by 4 bases, and 11 bases separated the two germline ends. CDR3 length: 13 residues. In DNA, the CDR3 is TGTGCCAGTACAGAAGAACCTTACAATGAGCAGTTCTTC. It encodes CASTEEPYNEQFF.

The CDR3 here is CASSLEEGPYNEQFF. CDR3 coding DNA: TGTGCCAGCAGCTTAGAGGAGGGACCTTACAATGAGCAGTTCTTC. The genes are TRBV11-1 and TRBJ2-1; a weak D match, TRBD2 (6 bases). Germline CDR1 SGHAT, CDR2 FQDESV (reference sequence). Trimming pared 1 base from V and 4 bases from J, leaving 11 bases between. The CDR3 is 15 amino acids.

This clonotype was recorded at least ten times. The V and J genes are TRBV20-1 and TRBJ2-2, with no clear D. Germline V CDR1 and CDR2: DFQATT, SNEGSKA (reference sequence). V was trimmed by 3 bases and J by 5 bases, leaving 10 bases between them. This CDR3 is 13 amino acids long. The CDR3 DNA follows: TGCAGTGCTAGGCAGGTTCGAACCGGGGAGCTGTTTTTT. Translating it yields CSARQVRTGELFF.

The sample holds many counts of this clonotype. J is TRBJ2-2 and V is TRBV7-3, with 12 bases that match TRBD2. The CDR3 contains 14 residues. The J segment lost 4 bases and the V segment lost 7 bases, leaving 1 base of the junction unmatched. Per the germline V gene, CDR1 is SGHTA and CDR2 is FQGTGA. Here the CDR3 DNA reads TGTGCCAGCAAACTAGCGGGGGGCACCGGGGAGCTGTTTTTT. Translated, it gives CASKLAGGTGELFF. The whole variable domain, remainder taken from reference TRBV7-3 and TRBJ2-2, is GAGVSQTPSNKVTEKGKYVELRCDPISGHTALYWYRQSLGQGPEFLIYFQGTGAADDSGLPNDRFFAVRPEGSVSTLKIQRTERGDSAVYLCASKLAGGTGELFFGEGSRLTVL.

This clonotype was seen ten or more times. J is TRBJ1-3 and V is TRBV20-1; the D is unclear. Trimming shortened V by 3 bases and J by 4 bases, and 13 bases separated the two germline ends. The CDR3 runs to 14 residues. Germline V lookup: CDR1 DFQATT, CDR2 SNEGSKA (reference sequence). This CDR3 is CSARAEGTGNTIYF. The CDR3 DNA reads TGCAGTGCTAGGGCGGAGGGTACAGGAAACACCATATATTTT.

The CDR3 is CSARDWTSGEETQYF. The CDR3 nucleotides read TGCAGTGCTAGAGATTGGACTAGCGGAGAAGAGACCCAGTACTTC. The V gene is TRBV20-1, the J gene TRBJ2-5; 10 bases align to TRBD2. The CDR3 has 15 amino acids. V lost 0 bases, J lost 3 bases, and 4 bases stayed unmatched. Germline assignment: CDR1 DFQATT and CDR2 SNEGSKA (reference sequence).

The CDR3 nucleotides are TGTGCCAGCTCCCCCACGGGCCTGGGGGCAAACACTGAAGCTTTCTTT. Translation gives CASSPTGLGANTEAFF. This chain links TRBV11-1 with TRBJ1-1; perhaps TRBD1 as D (6 bases). This CDR3 region has 16 residues. V lost 8 bases and J 2 bases, leaving 21 bases between the germline ends. CDR1 SGHAT and CDR2 FQDESV come from the germline V gene (reference sequence).

V gene TRBV20-1 combines with J gene TRBJ2-7; 11 bases fit TRBD2. The CDR3 spans 13 residues. V shed 3 bases and J 6 bases; nucleotides not matched to a gene: 4. CDR1 and CDR2 (germline): DFQATT, SNEGSKA (reference sequence). CDR3 residues: CSASRTSGGEQYF. CDR3 in DNA: TGCAGTGCTAGCCGTACTAGCGGGGGCGAGCAGTACTTC.

This clonotype has a count of ten or more. The chain carries TRBV11-2 and TRBJ2-7; D remains unclear. V dropped 6 bases and J dropped 0 bases, with 3 bases sitting between them. The germline gives CDR1 SGHAT, CDR2 FQNNGV. This CDR3 comprises 11 residues. The CDR3 is CASRDSYEQYF. The CDR3 bases are TGTGCCAGCAGGGACTCCTACGAGCAGTACTTC. Based on the CDR3 plus reference TRBV11-2 and TRBJ2-7, the full variable domain is EAGVAQSPRYKIIEKRQSVAFWCNPISGHATLYWYQQILGQGPKLLIQFQNNGVVDDSQLPKDRFSAERLKGVDSTLKIQPAKLEDSAVYLCASRDSYEQYFGPGTRLTVT.

V is TRBV29-1 and J is TRBJ1-2; 7 bases are shared with TRBD1. Germline V gene lookup returns CDR1 SQVTM and CDR2 ANQGSEA. The CDR3 loop spans 12 amino acids. V shed 8 bases, J shed 2 bases, and the junction held 5 bases outside the gene matches. The chain's CDR3 is CSITGENYGYTF. The CDR3 region has the DNA TGCAGCATCACAGGGGAGAACTATGGCTACACCTTC.

Comment on this clonotype: Germline is not matched at one junction end, which may reflect a read error. The chain recombines TRBV20-1 with TRBJ1-4, with TRBD1 matching 7 bases. This CDR3 spans 13 amino acids. CDR1 DFQATT and CDR2 SNEGSKA come from the germline V gene (reference sequence). The CDR3 loop reads CSARAPGQRKLLF. The CDR3 DNA follows: TGCAGTGCTAGGGCACCGGGACAGAGGAAACTGCTTTTT.

Concerning this clonotype: This sequence may be a read error, since a much larger clone differs from it by one base. V usage is TRBV6-5 and J usage is TRBJ1-1; D is unresolved. This CDR3 is 13 amino acids long. The ends were cut back, 0 bases at V and 10 bases at J, with 12 bases in the middle. Per the germline V gene, CDR1 is MNHEY and CDR2 is SVGAGI. CDR3 DNA sequence: TGTGCCAGCAGTTACTCGGCCGGAGGTGGAGCTTTCTTT. It is translated as CASSYSAGGGAFF.

This clonotype came up many times. The J gene is TRBJ1-2, the V gene TRBV12-5, with 8 positions matching TRBD1. Germline V gene lookup returns CDR1 LGHNT and CDR2 FRNRAP. The CDR3 runs 15 residues. The V and J ends lost 2 bases and 8 bases, in that order; junction bases with no gene match: 10. The CDR3 reads CASGLTSGTGRGYTF. CDR3 nucleotides: TGTGCTAGTGGTTTGACATCCGGGACAGGCCGGGGCTACACCTTC. Using reference TRBV12-5 and TRBJ1-2 for the parts outside the CDR3, the full variable domain is DARVTQTPRHKVTEMGQEVTMRCQPILGHNTVFWYRQTMMQGLELLAYFRNRAPLDDSGMPKDRFSAEMPDATLATLKIQPSEPRDSAVYFCASGLTSGTGRGYTFGSGTRLTVV.

Ten or more counts support this clonotype. This chain uses TRBV14 with TRBJ2-3; D is perhaps TRBD1 (6 bases). The CDR3 covers 16 residues. The germline V gene encodes CDR1 SGHDN and CDR2 FVKESK. V was trimmed by 0 bases and J by 4 bases, leaving 14 bases between them. The CDR3 nucleotides read TGTGCCAGCAGCCAAGATTGGGGGCTCGCTCCAGATACGCAGTATTTT. Its translation: CASSQDWGLAPDTQYF.

This clonotype was seen many times. The chain uses TRBV12-3 or TRBV12-4 and TRBJ1-4, with 7 bases fitting TRBD1. The CDR3 is 14 residues long. The V segment lost 3 bases and the J segment 6 bases; nucleotides outside the gene matches: 4. CDR3 protein: CASSFWQGDEKLFF. CDR3 in DNA: TGTGCCAGCAGTTTTTGGCAGGGGGATGAAAAACTGTTTTTT.

V usage is TRBV7-9 and J usage is TRBJ1-1; D not certain. The V gene's germline CDR1 is SEHNR and CDR2 FQNEAQ (reference sequence). CDR3 length equals 13 residues. Trimming cost V 4 bases and J 0 bases, with 6 bases left between them. The CDR3 sequence is CASSSAMNTEAFF. In DNA, the CDR3 is TGTGCCAGCAGCTCCGCTATGAACACTGAAGCTTTCTTT.

This clonotype was observed a few times. The gene calls are TRBV2 and TRBJ2-3; TRBD1 matches at 8 bases. With V trimmed by 7 bases and J by 5 bases, 11 bases remained unmatched. Per the germline V gene, CDR1 is SNHLY and CDR2 is FYNNEI. The CDR3 runs to 15 residues. The CDR3 sequence is CASTTRTGREDTQYF. CDR3 sequence (DNA): TGTGCCAGCACCACCCGGACAGGGCGGGAAGATACGCAGTATTTT.

Comments on this clonotype: This sequence may be a read error, since a much larger clone differs from it by one base. The CDR3 loop reads CASSRRGRGSPLHF. The CDR3 region has the DNA TGTGCCAGCAGTCGGAGGGGTAGGGGTTCACCCCTCCACTTT. The chain combines TRBV7-2 with TRBJ1-6, with D perhaps TRBD1 (5 bases). CDR3 length equals 14 residues. Per germline, CDR1 SGHTA and CDR2 FQGNSA. V shed 6 bases and J shed 9 bases, with 15 bases lying between them.

The V call is TRBV2, the J call TRBJ2-1, with D possibly matching TRBD2 (6 bases). V lost 11 bases and J lost 6, with 17 bases in between. The CDR3 spans 13 residues. CDR1 SNHLY and CDR2 FYNNEI come from the germline V gene. DNA for the CDR3: TGTGCCGCCGCGAGGGAGACTAGCAATGAGCAGTTCTTC. Amino acids: CAAARETSNEQFF.

In this sample, this clonotype turned up once. This sequence joins TRBV10-3 and TRBJ2-3; D gene ambiguous. This CDR3 comprises 13 residues. V was pared by 7 bases and J by 3 bases, with 11 bases between. From germline, CDR1 is ENHRY and CDR2 SYGVKD. The CDR3: CAIMSEWTDTQYF. The CDR3 DNA follows: TGTGCCATCATGTCAGAGTGGACAGATACGCAGTATTTT.

The V call is TRBV20-1, the J call TRBJ2-3, with 15 bases that match TRBD2. CDR3 size: 18 residues. Germline loops: CDR1 DFQATT, CDR2 SNEGSKA (reference sequence). Unmatched junction bases numbered 11, after V lost 5 bases and J lost 2 bases. CDR3 loop: CSAHFGLAGGVNTDTQYF. CDR3 DNA: TGCAGTGCTCATTTCGGACTAGCGGGAGGGGTTAACACAGATACGCAGTATTTT.

The table lists this clonotype with many counts. The V and J genes are TRBV29-1 and TRBJ1-1; D is perhaps TRBD1 (5 bases). There are 12 residues in the CDR3. Trimming cost V 5 bases and J 4 bases, with 11 bases left between them. Germline CDR1 is SQVTM and CDR2 is ANQGSEA. The CDR3 nucleotides read TGCAGCGTTTCTTCAGGGTCCACTGAAGCTTTCTTT. It translates to CSVSSGSTEAFF.

In this sample, this clonotype turned up a few times. A much more abundant neighbour one base away suggests this may be a read error. This chain connects TRBV5-1 to TRBJ2-3; possible D gene TRBD1, 6 bases. This CDR3 is built from 15 residues. Deletions cut 3 bases from V and 2 bases from J, with 13 bases between. CDR1 is SGHRS, CDR2 YFSETQ, per germline. CDR3 DNA sequence: TGCGCCAGCAGCTCCCGGACAGATATCACAGATACGCAGTATTTT. Amino acid sequence: CASSSRTDITDTQYF.

Ten or more counts support this clonotype. The rearrangement joins TRBV2 to TRBJ1-5; no clear D gene. Germline CDR1 is SNHLY and CDR2 is FYNNEI. V dropped 1 base and J dropped 11 bases, with 12 bases sitting between them. This CDR3 has 13 residues. CDR3 loop: CASSEEATVAQHF. Written as DNA, the CDR3 is TGTGCCAGCAGTGAAGAGGCGACCGTGGCCCAGCATTTT.

This clonotype was recorded many times. The V gene is TRBV20-1, the J gene TRBJ1-1, with a possible D match to TRBD1 (5 bases). Trimming removed 3 bases from V and 0 bases from J, with 17 bases in between. Germline V gene sequence: CDR1 DFQATT, CDR2 SNEGSKA (reference sequence). The CDR3 is 16 residues long. The CDR3 loop reads CSASPTSGGVNTEAFF. In DNA, the CDR3 is TGCAGTGCTAGCCCTACAAGCGGGGGGGTGAACACTGAAGCTTTCTTT.

This chain uses TRBV20-1 with TRBJ1-1; TRBD1 is a possible D gene (6 bases). The V and J ends lost 0 bases and 4 bases respectively, with 6 bases between them. The germline CDR1 and CDR2 sequences are DFQATT and SNEGSKA (reference sequence). The CDR3 sequence is 12 residues long. The CDR3 here is CSAREGGTEAFF. The CDR3 coding sequence is TGCAGTGCTAGAGAAGGGGGCACTGAAGCTTTCTTT.

This rearrangement joins TRBV12-3 or TRBV12-4 to TRBJ2-1, with unresolved D. This CDR3 spans 15 amino acids. Trimming took off 4 bases at V and 2 bases at J, with 12 bases between the two ends. The CDR3 spells CASSSQAGTYNEQFF. The CDR3 DNA follows: TGTGCCAGCAGTTCCCAGGCAGGTACCTACAATGAGCAGTTCTTC.

In its sample, this clonotype was seen many times. The genes are TRBV19 and TRBJ2-2; 8 positions match TRBD2. Trimming removed 10 bases from V and 5 bases from J; junction bases left unmatched: 9. Germline V gene sequence: CDR1 LNHDA, CDR2 SQIVND (reference sequence). The CDR3 covers 14 residues. The chain's CDR3 is CATKSGGWTGELFF. For the CDR3, the DNA is TGTGCCACCAAGTCGGGGGGGTGGACCGGGGAGCTGTTTTTT.

Here the CDR3 DNA reads TGTGCCAGCGGACAGACAAACACCGGGGAGCTGTTTTTT. Translation: CASGQTNTGELFF. V gene TRBV2 combines with J gene TRBJ2-2, with D possibly matching TRBD1 (6 bases). The CDR3 spans 13 residues. Per the germline V gene, CDR1 is SNHLY and CDR2 is FYNNEI. Trimming cost V 8 bases and J 2 bases, with 9 bases left between them.

The chain combines TRBV10-2 with TRBJ1-6, with 7 bases aligning to TRBD1. CDR3 length: 14 amino acids. Germline-derived CDR1 and CDR2 are WSHSY and SAAADI. Trimming removed 8 bases from V and 4 bases from J; junction bases left unmatched: 5. As DNA, the CDR3 is TGCGCCAGCCGGGACAGTTTTTATAATTCACCCCTCCACTTT. It codes for CASRDSFYNSPLHF.